The 32 T cell receptor beta chains given below trace back to one sample, sequenced in a study of radiation and T cells in renal cell carcinoma. The repertoire was sequenced with immunoSEQ multiplex PCR; TCRdb's copy has only in-frame clones and lacks some. The repertoire holds 130,000 or so clones, with 88% as singletons. Regarding time point: baseline pretreatment blood. Treatment given: 15 Gy SBRT to primary tumor, nephrectomy 4 weeks later. The sample was blood, taken from a patient whose treatment included radiotherapy and nephrectomy. The origin of the receptors is a woman in her 50s with renal cell carcinoma.

V usage is TRBV5-1 and J usage is TRBJ2-5; 9 nucleotides agree with TRBD2. The junction had 6 bases not matched to a gene; V was cut back by 1 base and J by 2 bases. The CDR3 has 16 residues. CDR1 is SGHRS, CDR2 YFSETQ, per germline. Here the CDR3 DNA reads TGCGCCAGCAGCTTGATGACTAGCGGAGCACAAGAGACCCAGTACTTC. Amino acids: CASSLMTSGAQETQYF.

The rearrangement uses TRBV1 and TRBJ1-1. TRBV1 is a pseudogene. This CDR3 spans 14 amino acids. In DNA, the CDR3 is TGCACCAGCAGCCAAGTTTGCAGGGAGGCTGAAGCTTTCTTT. Its translation is CTSSQVCREAEAFF.

The chain combines TRBV7-8 with TRBJ1-2, with D possibly matching TRBD1 (5 bases). The CDR3 covers 15 residues. Germline CDR1 and CDR2: SGHVS and FQNEAQ. Trimming shortened V by 4 bases and J by 0 bases, and 12 bases separated the two germline ends. This chain's CDR3 is CASSSLQASNYGYTF. CDR3 sequence (DNA): TGTGCCAGCAGCTCATTACAGGCGTCTAACTATGGCTACACCTTC.

The rearrangement uses TRBV9 and TRBJ1-6, with D unresolved. Germline values: CDR1 SGDLS, CDR2 YYNGEE. The CDR3 is 15 residues long. V was trimmed by 1 base and J by 8 bases, leaving 13 bases between them. DNA for the CDR3: TGTGCCAGCAGCGTATCGCCTCTTATGGATTCACCCCTCCACTTT. Amino acid sequence: CASSVSPLMDSPLHF. Supplemented by reference TRBV9 and TRBJ1-6, the full variable domain reads DSGVTQTPKHLITATGQRVTLRCSPRSGDLSVYWYQQSLDQGLQFLIQYYNGEERAKGNILERFSAQQFPDLHSELNLSSLELGDSALYFCASSVSPLMDSPLHFGNGTRLTVT.

This clone showed up just once. The gene calls are TRBV11-2 and TRBJ2-7; D not certain. Germline CDR1 is SGHAT and CDR2 is FQNNGV. The CDR3 contains 12 residues. Trimming cost V 5 bases and J 6 bases, with 11 bases left between them. CDR3: CASSATTSEQYF. Written as DNA, the CDR3 is TGTGCCAGCAGCGCGACAACGAGCGAGCAGTACTTC.

This clone was observed a handful of times. This chain connects TRBV7-2 to TRBJ2-1; D unresolved. The V and J ends lost 1 base and 0 bases respectively, with 7 bases between them. The length of the CDR3 is 15 residues. Germline V gene sequence: CDR1 SGHTA, CDR2 FQGNSA. Here the CDR3 DNA reads TGTGCCAGCAGCTTAGAATACGGCTCCTACAATGAGCAGTTCTTC. It is translated as CASSLEYGSYNEQFF.

The CDR3 DNA reads TGCGCCAGCAGCCAGCCCCCAGCGTACAATGAGCAGTTCTTC. Amino acids: CASSQPPAYNEQFF. The rearrangement joins TRBV4-1 to TRBJ2-1; D is unresolved. The V end was cut by 3 bases, the J end by 4 bases, with 10 bases between. Germline V gene lookup returns CDR1 MGHRA and CDR2 YSYEKL. The CDR3 consists of 14 residues.

The CDR3 nucleotides read TGTGCCAGCAGCCCCTTGGGGGGGACAGGTCAAGAGACCCAGTACTTC. This codes for CASSPLGGTGQETQYF. The rearrangement joins TRBV7-9 to TRBJ2-5, with D tentatively TRBD1 (8 bases). V was pared by 5 bases and J by 2 bases, with 18 bases between. The CDR3 totals 16 residues. The germline gives CDR1 SEHNR, CDR2 FQNEAQ (reference sequence).

The chain joins TRBV5-6 to TRBJ1-5; no definite D call. The germline CDR1 and CDR2 sequences are SGHDT and YYEEEE. The CDR3 runs 14 residues. With 0 bases removed from V and 6 bases from J, the gap between germline ends came to 10 bases. CDR3: CASSLEGAGQPQHF. DNA of the CDR3: TGTGCCAGCAGCTTGGAAGGAGCGGGTCAGCCCCAGCATTTT.

The chain couples TRBV19 to TRBJ2-5, with D unresolved. CDR1 and CDR2 (germline): LNHDA, SQIVND (reference sequence). Trimming stripped 5 bases from V and 4 bases from J, with 14 bases between. The CDR3 is 14 residues long. The DNA for the CDR3 is TGTGCCAGTAGTGGCCGATGGAGCGTAGAGACCCAGTACTTC. As protein: CASSGRWSVETQYF.

The chain uses TRBV5-4 and TRBJ2-7; 9 bases are a match to TRBD1. The ends lost 2 bases at V and 4 bases at J; junction bases unmatched: 4. Germline lookup yields CDR1 SGHNT and CDR2 YYREEE (reference sequence). The CDR3 sequence is 14 residues long. The CDR3 nucleotides are TGTGCCAGCAGCTTAGCCGGGACAGGGTACGAGCAGTACTTC. Protein sequence: CASSLAGTGYEQYF. The variable domain in full, with the rest retrieved from reference TRBV5-4 and TRBJ2-7, is ETGVTQSPTHLIKTRGQQVTLRCSSQSGHNTVSWYQQALGQGPQFIFQYYREEENGRGNFPPRFSGLQFPNYSSELNVNALELDDSALYLCASSLAGTGYEQYFGPGTRLTVT.

The chain couples TRBV6-1 to TRBJ2-3; possibly TRBD2 for D (6 bases). V lost 3 bases to trimming and J lost 3 bases, with 13 bases between them. Looked up from germline, CDR1 is MNHNS and CDR2 is SASEGT. CDR3 length: 15 residues. This CDR3 is CASSEGRAGTDTQYF. CDR3 DNA sequence: TGTGCCAGCAGTGAGGGGCGGGCGGGAACAGATACGCAGTATTTT.

The V call is TRBV6-6, the J call TRBJ2-1; D perhaps matches TRBD1 (6 bases). V lost 5 bases, J lost 4 bases, and 12 bases lay in between. The CDR3 contains 14 residues. The germline CDR1 and CDR2 sequences are MNHNY and SVGAGI (reference sequence). Here the CDR3 DNA reads TGTGCCAGCAGTGACAGGTTCACGTACAATGAGCAGTTCTTC. Protein: CASSDRFTYNEQFF.

This chain uses TRBV9 with TRBJ2-7, with D maybe TRBD2 (5 bases). Germline CDR1 is SGDLS and CDR2 is YYNGEE. The V gene lost 4 bases and the J gene lost 3 bases, with 17 bases spanning the gap. CDR3 size: 15 residues. In DNA, the CDR3 is TGTGCCAGCAGCCTTGGTCCGGACTCGGACTACGAGCAGTACTTC. Protein product: CASSLGPDSDYEQYF. The entire variable domain, with the rest obtained from reference TRBV9 and TRBJ2-7, is as follows: DSGVTQTPKHLITATGQRVTLRCSPRSGDLSVYWYQQSLDQGLQFLIQYYNGEERAKGNILERFSAQQFPDLHSELNLSSLELGDSALYFCASSLGPDSDYEQYFGPGTRLTVT.

This chain uses TRBV7-2 with TRBJ1-1; D remains ambiguous. Germline CDR1 reads SGHTA; CDR2 reads FQGNSA. V lost 5 bases and J lost 1, with 8 bases in between. This CDR3 is built from 13 residues. CDR3 sequence reads: CASSRRSNTEAFF. In DNA form, the CDR3 reads TGTGCCAGCAGCCGCCGGTCGAACACTGAAGCTTTCTTT.

The chain has TRBV9 and TRBJ1-5, with TRBD1 matching 8 bases. V lost 9 bases and J lost 5; bases outside the gene matches: 13. The CDR3 loop spans 15 amino acids. The germline V gene encodes CDR1 SGDLS and CDR2 YYNGEE. In nucleotides, the CDR3 is TGTGCCACTTTTTTTTGGGACAGGATGCATCAGCCCCAGCATTTT. This sequence encodes CATFFWDRMHQPQHF.

CDR3 sequence (DNA): TGTGCCAGCAGTTACTCTTCGGACAACTACGAGCAGTACTTC. It encodes CASSYSSDNYEQYF. V gene TRBV6-5 combines with J gene TRBJ2-7; TRBD1 might be the D (5 bases). The V end was cut by 0 bases, the J end by 3 bases, with 9 bases between. The CDR3 consists of 14 residues. Germline V gene data show CDR1 as MNHEY and CDR2 as SVGAGI.

The chain combines TRBV6-5 with TRBJ2-5; tentative D call: TRBD2 (5 bases). The CDR3 covers 14 residues. V lost 6 bases to trimming and J lost 0 bases, with 11 bases between them. Germline V gene lookup returns CDR1 MNHEY and CDR2 SVGAGI. The DNA for the CDR3 is TGTGCCAGCAGAAGACTACGACACCAAGAGACCCAGTACTTC. The encoded protein is CASRRLRHQETQYF.

This chain joins TRBV4-3 and TRBJ2-7; no reliable D call. V dropped 1 base and J dropped 2 bases, with 9 bases sitting between them. Germline CDR1 reads LGHNA; CDR2 reads YSLEER. There are 14 residues in the CDR3. As DNA, the CDR3 is TGCGCCAGCAGCCAAGTGGGGTTGCCCTACGAGCAGTACTTC. Protein product: CASSQVGLPYEQYF.

The genes are TRBV6-6 and TRBJ1-5; 8 bases line up with TRBD1. CDR3 length: 12 amino acids. With 2 bases clipped from V and 9 bases from J, the junction kept 0 bases outside the gene matches. Germline V gene sequence: CDR1 MNHNY, CDR2 SVGAGI (reference sequence). CDR3 nucleotide sequence: TGTGCCAGCAGTTACGGGACAGGGCCCCAGCATTTT. As protein: CASSYGTGPQHF.

The chain couples TRBV9 to TRBJ1-1, with a possible D match to TRBD1 (6 bases). The CDR3 totals 14 residues. The ends were cut back, 0 bases at V and 1 base at J, with 7 bases in the middle. Germline V lookup: CDR1 SGDLS, CDR2 YYNGEE. CDR3 DNA: TGTGCCAGCAGCGTAGGGGGGCGGAACACTGAAGCTTTCTTT. Translation: CASSVGGRNTEAFF.

The chain is built from TRBV30 and TRBJ2-5; TRBD2 is a possible D gene (7 bases). Germline loops: CDR1 GTSNPN, CDR2 SVGIG (reference sequence). The CDR3 runs 14 residues. V was trimmed by 1 base and J by 6 bases, leaving 15 bases between them. The CDR3 loop is CAWSGWGGVQTQYF. In DNA form, the CDR3 reads TGTGCCTGGAGTGGTTGGGGGGGCGTTCAGACCCAGTACTTC.

The chain uses TRBV9 and TRBJ1-1; D not certain. Germline V lookup: CDR1 SGDLS, CDR2 YYNGEE. The CDR3 is 13 residues long. Trimming shortened V by 3 bases and J by 4 bases, and 10 bases separated the two germline ends. The CDR3 protein is CASSGPLGTEAFF. The CDR3 coding sequence is TGTGCCAGCAGCGGACCCCTGGGCACTGAAGCTTTCTTT.

The chain employs TRBV5-4 and TRBJ2-3, with D maybe TRBD2 (5 bases). The V gene lost 5 bases and the J gene lost 3 bases, with 22 bases spanning the gap. This CDR3 has 17 amino acids. Germline lookup yields CDR1 SGHNT and CDR2 YYREEE (reference sequence). As DNA, the CDR3 is TGTGCCAGCAGACCCTGGTGGAGGACTGGACTGACAGATACGCAGTATTTT. Protein: CASRPWWRTGLTDTQYF. The full variable domain, completed using reference TRBV5-4 and TRBJ2-3, is ETGVTQSPTHLIKTRGQQVTLRCSSQSGHNTVSWYQQALGQGPQFIFQYYREEENGRGNFPPRFSGLQFPNYSSELNVNALELDDSALYLCASRPWWRTGLTDTQYFGPGTRLTVL.

The chain recombines TRBV5-1 with TRBJ1-1, with 8 bases fitting TRBD1. CDR1 is SGHRS and CDR2 is YFSETQ in the germline V gene. The CDR3 runs 17 residues. The V and J ends lost 3 bases and 7 bases, in that order; junction bases with no gene match: 17. The CDR3 coding sequence is TGCGCCAGCAGCTCCCGGACAGGGTGGACGAGCCAGGATGAAGCTTTCTTT. It specifies CASSSRTGWTSQDEAFF.

J is TRBJ1-5 and V is TRBV6-1; D call uncertain. The V gene's germline CDR1 is MNHNS and CDR2 SASEGT. The CDR3 spans 15 residues. Trimming removed 7 bases at V and 3 bases at J, with 16 bases between. CDR3 loop: CASKELRQLNQPQHF. In DNA form, the CDR3 reads TGTGCCAGCAAGGAATTACGGCAGCTCAATCAGCCCCAGCATTTT.

The rearrangement uses TRBV19 and TRBJ1-4; 7 positions match TRBD1. Germline assignment: CDR1 LNHDA and CDR2 SQIVND (reference sequence). The V and J ends lost 3 bases and 7 bases, in that order; junction bases with no gene match: 8. CDR3 length: 15 residues. CDR3 residues: CASSIGPGQAEKLFF. DNA of the CDR3: TGTGCCAGTAGTATTGGGCCCGGACAGGCTGAAAAACTGTTTTTT. Filled out from reference TRBV19 and TRBJ1-4, the complete variable domain reads DGGITQSPKYLFRKEGQNVTLSCEQNLNHDAMYWYRQDPGQGLRLIYYSQIVNDFQKGDIAEGYSVSREKKESFPLTVTSAQKNPTAFYLCASSIGPGQAEKLFFGSGTQLSVL.

This clone was found once. CDR3 DNA sequence: TGCGCCAGCAGCTTGGGAGCCCGGGGGAACACTGAAGCTTTCTTT. Encoded protein: CASSLGARGNTEAFF. V and J are TRBV5-1 and TRBJ1-1; the D is unclear. V was cut by 0 bases and J by 1 base, with 10 bases left in between. There are 15 residues in the CDR3. Germline V CDR1 and CDR2: SGHRS, YFSETQ.

The genes are TRBV4-3 and TRBJ2-2, with D hard to call. Trimming took off 1 base at V and 10 bases at J, with 13 bases between the two ends. The CDR3 sequence is 14 residues long. Germline values: CDR1 LGHNA, CDR2 YSLEER. CDR3 DNA: TGCGCCAGCAGCCAAGTTCTCCCGCAGAAGGAGCTGTTTTTT. Protein product: CASSQVLPQKELFF.

This clone appeared a few times. V is TRBV5-1 and J is TRBJ1-4, with 7 bases lining up with TRBD1. CDR1 is SGHRS, CDR2 YFSETQ, per germline. This CDR3 comprises 14 residues. V lost 0 bases and J lost 8; bases outside the gene matches: 4. CDR3 region: CASSLGQGQEKLFF. Written as DNA, the CDR3 is TGCGCCAGCAGCTTGGGCCAGGGACAGGAAAAACTGTTTTTT. Based on the CDR3 plus reference TRBV5-1 and TRBJ1-4, the full variable domain is KAGVTQTPRYLIKTRGQQVTLSCSPISGHRSVSWYQQTPGQGLQFLFEYFSETQRNKGNFPGRFSGRQFSNSRSEMNVSTLELGDSALYLCASSLGQGQEKLFFGSGTQLSVL.

The V gene is TRBV5-4, the J gene TRBJ2-7, with 7 bases that match TRBD1. With V trimmed by 1 base and J by 7 bases, 8 bases remained unmatched. Germline CDR1 SGHNT, CDR2 YYREEE (reference sequence). The CDR3 runs to 14 residues. In DNA form, the CDR3 reads TGTGCCAGCAGCTTGACGGGACAGCCTTGGGAGCAGTACTTC. It codes for CASSLTGQPWEQYF. The full variable domain, its missing parts supplied by reference TRBV5-4 and TRBJ2-7, is ETGVTQSPTHLIKTRGQQVTLRCSSQSGHNTVSWYQQALGQGPQFIFQYYREEENGRGNFPPRFSGLQFPNYSSELNVNALELDDSALYLCASSLTGQPWEQYFGPGTRLTVT.

The V call is TRBV9, the J call TRBJ2-2; 8 bases line up with TRBD2. The CDR3 totals 15 residues. In germline, CDR1 is SGDLS, CDR2 YYNGEE. Unmatched junction bases numbered 3, after V lost 0 bases and J lost 5 bases. The CDR3 sequence is CASSVGGGYTGELFF. Written as DNA, the CDR3 is TGTGCCAGCAGCGTAGGCGGGGGGTATACCGGGGAGCTGTTTTTT.